Listed here are 3 T cell receptor beta chains from one sample, sequenced in a study of blood T cell repertoires in COVID-19. The data were produced by immunoSEQ multiplex PCR, yet TCRdb's version contains in-frame clones alone and is incomplete. In the table there are under 150,000 clones, 84% of which are singletons. Specimen: PBMCs or T cells enriched from blood (not recorded which). These receptors were collected from a man between 40 and 49 years old with acute COVID-19.

The chain carries TRBV7-9 and TRBJ1-6, with 9 bases lining up with TRBD1. CDR3 length: 15 residues. Germline V gene lookup returns CDR1 SEHNR and CDR2 FQNEAQ (reference sequence). V shed 1 base, J shed 5 bases, and the junction held 0 bases outside the gene matches. The CDR3 protein is CASSLGQGDNSPLHF. The CDR3 DNA is TGTGCCAGCAGCTTAGGACAGGGGGATAATTCACCCCTCCACTTT. Complete variable domain (other parts from reference TRBV7-9 and TRBJ1-6): DTGVSQNPRHKITKRGQNVTFRCDPISEHNRLYWYRQTLGQGPEFLTYFQNEAQLEKSRLLSDRFSAERPKGSFSTLEIQRTEQGDSAMYLCASSLGQGDNSPLHFGNGTRLTVT.

The chain couples TRBV29-1 to TRBJ2-1; possible D gene TRBD2, 6 bases. CDR3 length: 11 amino acids. Germline V gives CDR1 SQVTM, CDR2 ANQGSEA. This CDR3 is CMGGSGNEQFF. The CDR3 coding sequence is TGCATGGGGGGTAGCGGAAATGAGCAGTTCTTC.

The rearrangement uses TRBV5-4 and TRBJ2-7; D might be TRBD1 (5 bases). Trimming stripped 6 bases from V and 2 bases from J, with 15 bases between. Germline V CDR1 and CDR2: SGHNT, YYREEE (reference sequence). This CDR3 is built from 14 residues. The CDR3 is CASNLQVTPYEQYF. The CDR3 bases are TGTGCCAGCAATCTACAGGTTACCCCCTACGAGCAGTACTTC.